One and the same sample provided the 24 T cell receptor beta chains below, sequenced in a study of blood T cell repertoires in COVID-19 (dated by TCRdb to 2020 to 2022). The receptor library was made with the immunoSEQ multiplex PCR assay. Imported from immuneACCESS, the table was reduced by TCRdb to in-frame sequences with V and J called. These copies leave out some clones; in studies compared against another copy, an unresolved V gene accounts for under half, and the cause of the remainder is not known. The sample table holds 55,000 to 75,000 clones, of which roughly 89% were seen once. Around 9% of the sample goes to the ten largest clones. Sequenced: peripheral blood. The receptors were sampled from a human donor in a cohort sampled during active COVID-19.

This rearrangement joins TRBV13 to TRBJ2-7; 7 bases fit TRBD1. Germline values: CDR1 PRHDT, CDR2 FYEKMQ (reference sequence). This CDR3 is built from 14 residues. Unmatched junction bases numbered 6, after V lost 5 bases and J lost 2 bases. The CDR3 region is CASSLTGNPYEQYF. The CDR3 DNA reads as TGTGCCAGCAGCCTGACAGGGAACCCCTACGAGCAGTACTTC.

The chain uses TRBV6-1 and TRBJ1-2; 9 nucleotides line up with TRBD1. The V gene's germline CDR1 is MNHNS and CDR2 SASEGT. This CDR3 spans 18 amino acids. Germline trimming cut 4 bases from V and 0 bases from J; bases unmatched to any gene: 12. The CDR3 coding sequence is TGTGCCAGCAGTGCCTTCCGGGACAGGGTAGGATCTAACTATGGCTACACCTTC. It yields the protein CASSAFRDRVGSNYGYTF.

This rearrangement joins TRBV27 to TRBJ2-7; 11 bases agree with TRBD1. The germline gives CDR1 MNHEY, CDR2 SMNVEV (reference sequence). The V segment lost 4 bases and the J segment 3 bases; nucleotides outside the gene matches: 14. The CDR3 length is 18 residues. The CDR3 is CASSSGTGGFGSFYEQYF. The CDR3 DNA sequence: TGTGCCAGCAGTTCCGGGACAGGGGGTTTTGGGTCTTTCTACGAGCAGTACTTC.

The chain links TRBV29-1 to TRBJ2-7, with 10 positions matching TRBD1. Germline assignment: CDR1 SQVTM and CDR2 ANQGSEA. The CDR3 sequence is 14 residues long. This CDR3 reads CSFKTGTGAYEQYF. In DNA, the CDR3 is TGCTCCTTCAAAACCGGGACAGGGGCCTACGAGCAGTACTTC.

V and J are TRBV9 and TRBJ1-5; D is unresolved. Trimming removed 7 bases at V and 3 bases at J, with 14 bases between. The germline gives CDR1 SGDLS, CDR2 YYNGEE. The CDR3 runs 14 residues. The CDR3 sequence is CASGGGRPNQPQHF. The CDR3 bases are TGTGCCAGCGGCGGAGGGAGGCCCAATCAGCCCCAGCATTTT.

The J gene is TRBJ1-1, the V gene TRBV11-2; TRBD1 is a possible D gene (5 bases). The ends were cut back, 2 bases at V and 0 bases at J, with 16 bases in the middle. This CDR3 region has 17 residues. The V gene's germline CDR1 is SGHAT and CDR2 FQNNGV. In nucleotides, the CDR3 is TGTGCCAGCAGCTTAAGTAGGGGTGCCGACTTGAACACTGAAGCTTTCTTT. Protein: CASSLSRGADLNTEAFF.

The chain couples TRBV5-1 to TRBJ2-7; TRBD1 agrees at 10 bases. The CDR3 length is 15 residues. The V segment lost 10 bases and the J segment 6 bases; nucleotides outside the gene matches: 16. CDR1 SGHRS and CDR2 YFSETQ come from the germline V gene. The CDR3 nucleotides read TGCGCCTCCCAATCCTTGGGACAGGGGAAGGGCGAGCAGTACTTC. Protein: CASQSLGQGKGEQYF.

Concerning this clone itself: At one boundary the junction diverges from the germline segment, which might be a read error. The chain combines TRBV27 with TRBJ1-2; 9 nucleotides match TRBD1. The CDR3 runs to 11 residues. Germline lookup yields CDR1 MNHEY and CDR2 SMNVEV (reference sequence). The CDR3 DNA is TGTGCCAGCAGTTCCACAGGGGGCTGGGCCTTC. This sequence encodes CASSSTGGWAF.

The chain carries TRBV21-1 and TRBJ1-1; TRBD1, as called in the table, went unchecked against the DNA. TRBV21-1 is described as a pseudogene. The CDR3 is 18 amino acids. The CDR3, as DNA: TGTGCCAGCGCCCGCGCGGAGGGACAGACAGCCGGGGACACTGAAGCTTTCTTT. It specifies CASARAEGQTAGDTEAFF.

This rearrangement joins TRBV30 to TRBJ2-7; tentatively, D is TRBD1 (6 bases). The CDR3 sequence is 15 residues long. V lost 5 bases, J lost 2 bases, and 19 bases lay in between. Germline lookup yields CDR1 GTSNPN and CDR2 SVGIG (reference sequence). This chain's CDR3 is CAWGPQGPIAYEQYF. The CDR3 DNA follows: TGTGCCTGGGGCCCTCAGGGGCCTATAGCCTACGAGCAGTACTTC.

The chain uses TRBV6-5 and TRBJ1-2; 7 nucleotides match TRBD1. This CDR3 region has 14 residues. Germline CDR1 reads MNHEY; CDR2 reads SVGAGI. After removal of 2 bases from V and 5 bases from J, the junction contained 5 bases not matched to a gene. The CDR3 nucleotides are TGTGCCAGCAGTTACAACCGGGACAGTTATGGCTACACCTTC. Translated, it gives CASSYNRDSYGYTF.

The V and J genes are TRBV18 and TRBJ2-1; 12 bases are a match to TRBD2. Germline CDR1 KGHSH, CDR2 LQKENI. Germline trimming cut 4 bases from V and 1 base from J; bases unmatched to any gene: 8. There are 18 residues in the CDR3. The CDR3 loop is CASSRTTSGGRSYNEQFF. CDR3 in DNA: TGTGCCAGCTCACGGACGACTAGCGGGGGTCGTTCCTACAATGAGCAGTTCTTC.

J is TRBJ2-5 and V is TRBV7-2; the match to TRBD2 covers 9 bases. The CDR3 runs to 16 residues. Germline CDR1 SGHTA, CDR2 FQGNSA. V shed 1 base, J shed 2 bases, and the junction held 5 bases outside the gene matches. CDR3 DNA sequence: TGTGCCAGCAGCTTAGAGCTAGCGGGGTTTCAAGAGACCCAGTACTTC. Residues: CASSLELAGFQETQYF.

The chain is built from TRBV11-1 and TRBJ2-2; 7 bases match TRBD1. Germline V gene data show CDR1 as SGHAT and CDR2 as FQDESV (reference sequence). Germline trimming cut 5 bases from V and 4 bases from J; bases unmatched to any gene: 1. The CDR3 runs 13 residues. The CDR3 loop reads CASSQGVTGELFF. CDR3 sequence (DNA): TGTGCCAGCAGCCAGGGGGTCACCGGGGAGCTGTTTTTT.

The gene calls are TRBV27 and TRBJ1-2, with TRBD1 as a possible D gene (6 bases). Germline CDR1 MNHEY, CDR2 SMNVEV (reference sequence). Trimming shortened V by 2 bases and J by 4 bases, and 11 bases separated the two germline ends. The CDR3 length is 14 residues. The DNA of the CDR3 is TGTGCCAGCAGTTTAGGACAGACGATCTATGGCTACACCTTC. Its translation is CASSLGQTIYGYTF.

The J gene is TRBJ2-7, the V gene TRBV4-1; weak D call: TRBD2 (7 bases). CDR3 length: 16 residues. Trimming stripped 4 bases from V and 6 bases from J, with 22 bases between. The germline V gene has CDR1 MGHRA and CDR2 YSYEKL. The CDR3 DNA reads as TGCGCCAGCAGCCCTTCCGGGGGCCCTTGGGGGGGCGAGCAGTACTTC. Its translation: CASSPSGGPWGGEQYF.

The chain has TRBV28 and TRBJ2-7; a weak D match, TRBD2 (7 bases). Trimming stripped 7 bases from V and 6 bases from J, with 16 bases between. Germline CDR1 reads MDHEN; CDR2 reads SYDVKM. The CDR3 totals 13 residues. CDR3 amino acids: CASKWGAGVEQYF. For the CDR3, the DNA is TGTGCCAGCAAGTGGGGGGCGGGGGTCGAGCAGTACTTC.

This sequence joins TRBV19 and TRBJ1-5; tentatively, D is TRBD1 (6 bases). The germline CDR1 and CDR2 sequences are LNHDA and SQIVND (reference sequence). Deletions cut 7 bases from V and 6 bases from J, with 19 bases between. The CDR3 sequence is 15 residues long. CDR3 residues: CASNVDRRFFQPQHF. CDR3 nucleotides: TGTGCCAGTAACGTCGACAGGCGGTTTTTTCAGCCCCAGCATTTT.

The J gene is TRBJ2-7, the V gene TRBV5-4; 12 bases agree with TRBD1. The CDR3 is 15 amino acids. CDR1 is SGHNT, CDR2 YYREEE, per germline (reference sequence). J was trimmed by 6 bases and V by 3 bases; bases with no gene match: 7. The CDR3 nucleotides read TGTGCCAGCAGCTCGGGACAGGGGGCGCCGCGCGAGCAGTACTTC. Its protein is CASSSGQGAPREQYF.

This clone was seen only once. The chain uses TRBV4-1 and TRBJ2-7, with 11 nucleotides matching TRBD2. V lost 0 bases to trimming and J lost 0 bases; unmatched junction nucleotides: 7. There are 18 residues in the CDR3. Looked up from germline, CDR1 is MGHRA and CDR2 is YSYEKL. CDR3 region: CASSQDPQLAGDSYEQYF. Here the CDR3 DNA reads TGCGCCAGCAGCCAAGACCCCCAACTAGCGGGGGACTCCTACGAGCAGTACTTC.

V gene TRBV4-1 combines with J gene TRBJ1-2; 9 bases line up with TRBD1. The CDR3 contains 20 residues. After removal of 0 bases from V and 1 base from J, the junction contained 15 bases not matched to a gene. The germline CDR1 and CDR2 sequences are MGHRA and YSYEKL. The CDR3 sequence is CASSQDGAQDRGLSNYGYTF. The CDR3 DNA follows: TGCGCCAGCAGCCAAGATGGCGCCCAGGACAGGGGCCTTAGTAACTATGGCTACACCTTC.

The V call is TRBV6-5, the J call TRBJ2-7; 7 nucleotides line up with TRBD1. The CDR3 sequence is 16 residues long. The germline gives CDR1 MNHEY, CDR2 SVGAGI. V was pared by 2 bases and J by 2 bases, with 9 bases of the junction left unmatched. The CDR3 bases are TGTGCCAGCAGTTACCTCTACAGGGGACCTACCTACGAGCAGTACTTC. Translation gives CASSYLYRGPTYEQYF.

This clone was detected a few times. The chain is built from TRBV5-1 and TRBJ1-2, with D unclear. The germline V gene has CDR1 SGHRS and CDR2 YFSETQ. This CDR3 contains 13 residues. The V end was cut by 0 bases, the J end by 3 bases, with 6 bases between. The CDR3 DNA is TGCGCCAGCAGCTTGGACAGCTACTATGGCTACACCTTC. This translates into CASSLDSYYGYTF.

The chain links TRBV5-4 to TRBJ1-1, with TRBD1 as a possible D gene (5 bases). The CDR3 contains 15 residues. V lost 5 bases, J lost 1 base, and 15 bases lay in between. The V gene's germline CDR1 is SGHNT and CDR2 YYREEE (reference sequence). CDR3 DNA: TGTGCCAGCAGTCCGGGTAGGGGTTCGAACACTGAAGCTTTCTTT. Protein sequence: CASSPGRGSNTEAFF.